These T cell receptor beta chains were read from a single sample in a study of T cell responses to AZD1222 COVID-19 vaccine. TCRdb's table, derived via immunoSEQ multiplex PCR, lists solely in-frame clones and lacks some. The sample has about 120,000 clones, approximately 90% seen once. Sequencing used peripheral blood, obtained 28 days after the second AZD1222 dose. All receptors derive from an adult who received the AZD1222 COVID-19 vaccine. The CDR3 runs from the conserved cysteine through the conserved F or W. D genes are given only for firm matches. Clone size is given for some rows only: seen once, a few or many times, or a class if the clone is expanded.

d_gene | abundance | j_gene | v_gene | CDR3nt | CDR3aa
. | . | TRBJ2-1 | TRBV11-2 | TGTGCCAGCAGCCTGGGACTGAGCTCCTACAATGAGCAGTTCTTC | CASSLGLSSYNEQFF
. | once | TRBJ2-7 | TRBV19 | TGTGCCAGTAGTATAGGGCCCGGGGAGCAGTACTTC | CASSIGPGEQYF
TRBD2 | . | TRBJ2-7 | TRBV6-5 | TGTGCCAGCCGGCGGAGCACTAGCGGGATCGAGCAGTACTTC | CASRRSTSGIEQYF
. | . | TRBJ2-7 | TRBV6-5 | TGTGCCAGCAGGGGGGGGGACATCTCCTACGAGCAGTACTTC | CASRGGDISYEQYF
. | . | TRBJ1-1 | TRBV27 | TGTGCCAGCAGTTTACAGGGCCAAGGGAGACTGAAGGCTTTCTTT | CASSLQGQGRLKAFF
. | . | TRBJ2-5 | TRBV9 | TGTGCCAGCAGCGTGGCCCCGGGGAAGGGGGAGACCCAGTACTTC | CASSVAPGKGETQYF
. | . | TRBJ1-1 | TRBV29-1 | TGCAGCGTCCAGAAGGACGTCCGTCAGGCTGAAGCTTTCTTT | CSVQKDVRQAEAFF
. | few | TRBJ1-1 | TRBV7-8 | TGTGCCAGCAGCTTAGGAGGGGGGATACGCATGAACACTGAAGCTTTCTTT | CASSLGGGIRMNTEAFF
. | . | TRBJ1-6 | TRBV7-3 | TGTGCCAGCAGCTCCCTAAGGGGATCACCCCTCCACTTT | CASSSLRGSPLHF
TRBD1 | . | TRBJ1-1 | TRBV12-3/TRBV12-4 | TGTGCCAGCGGCCCGACAGGGACTACTGAAGCTTTCTTT | CASGPTGTTEAFF
. | once | TRBJ1-2 | TRBV5-1 | TGCGCCAGCAGCTTGTTACAGGACTATGGCTACACCTTC | CASSLLQDYGYTF
. | . | TRBJ2-5 | TRBV24-1 | TGTGCCACCAGTGATGAAGACAGGGAGGATTATCTGAGGAGCCCTAATACCGGGGAGACCCAGTACTTC | CATSDEDREDYLRSPNTGETQYF
. | . | TRBJ2-2 | TRBV30 | TGTGCCTGGAGTGTAGGGGACACCGGGGAGCTGTTTTTT | CAWSVGDTGELFF
TRBD1 | once | TRBJ1-1 | TRBV12-5 | TGTGCTAGTGGTCCCCCACAGGGGTTGGACACTGAAGCTTTCTTT | CASGPPQGLDTEAFF
TRBD2 | . | TRBJ2-3 | TRBV11-3 | TGTGCCAGCAGCCCCTCCGGCGGGGGGGGCCCAGATACGCAGTATTTT | CASSPSGGGGPDTQYF
TRBD2 | . | TRBJ2-7 | TRBV5-1 | TGCGCCAGCAACCGTCTAGCGGGGACCTACGAGCAGTACTTC | CASNRLAGTYEQYF
TRBD1 | . | TRBJ2-2 | TRBV5-1 | TGCGCCAGCAGCTTACCCGACAGGGGGGAAGCCGGGGAGCTGTTTTTT | CASSLPDRGEAGELFF
TRBD1 | . | TRBJ1-6 | TRBV18 | TGTGCCAGCTCACCAGGACAGGGGGCAAGTTCACCCCTCCACTTT | CASSPGQGASSPLHF
. | . | TRBJ1-1 | TRBV27 | TGTGCCAGCAGTTTATCAGGGGGAGAAGGCTCTGAAGCTTTCTTT | CASSLSGGEGSEAFF
TRBD1 | . | TRBJ1-4 | TRBV12-3/TRBV12-4 | TGTGCAATGGATGGGGACAGGGATGAAAAACTGTTTTTT | CAMDGDRDEKLFF
. | few | TRBJ2-5 | TRBV9 | TGTGCCAGCAGCCCCACAGGGACAGAGACCCAGTACTTC | CASSPTGTETQYF
. | . | TRBJ1-2 | TRBV19 | TGTGCCAGTAGTACCTTGGGCGTCTCAGGCTACACCTTC | CASSTLGVSGYTF
TRBD2 | once | TRBJ2-5 | TRBV5-1 | TGCGCCAGCAGCTTTGGAGGGACTAGCGGTGAAGAGACCCAGTACTTC | CASSFGGTSGEETQYF
. | . | TRBJ2-6 | TRBV12-3/TRBV12-4 | TGTGCCAGCAGTTACGGGGCCAACGTCCTGACTTTC | CASSYGANVLTF
. | . | TRBJ2-7 | TRBV28 | TGTGCCAGCGTACCACAGGGATATCCCTACGAGCAGTACTTC | CASVPQGYPYEQYF
. | . | TRBJ1-1 | TRBV7-9 | TGTGCCAGCAGCTTAGTCAGGGAGACTGAAGCTTTCTTT | CASSLVRETEAFF
. | . | TRBJ2-5 | TRBV10-3 | TGTGCCATCAGTGATGGAAGGGGGGAATCCGGTGAGACCCAGTACTTC | CAISDGRGESGETQYF
TRBD1 | . | TRBJ2-5 | TRBV9 | TGTGCCAGCAGCTCAACAGACAGGGGGATCGAGACCCAGTACTTC | CASSSTDRGIETQYF
. | . | TRBJ1-2 | TRBV19 | TGTGCCAGTAGTCTACCGGGACCCTCCTCGGTCTACACCTTC | CASSLPGPSSVYTF